The 22 T cell receptor beta chains listed next were all sequenced from one sample in a study of cytomegalovirus exposure and HLA in healthy donors. PCR amplification relied on 60 Vbeta primers (plus 13 Jbeta primers). The repertoire was sequenced with immunoSEQ multiplex PCR; TCRdb's copy has only in-frame clones and lacks some. This sample has roughly 93,000 clones, with about four fifths found just once. Sequenced material: PBMCs. These receptor sequences come from a man aged 30 to 39 in good health and CMV-seronegative.

This CDR3 is CAWSVAARSSYEQYF. CDR3 DNA: TGTGCCTGGAGTGTAGCGGCTAGGAGCTCCTACGAGCAGTACTTC. V gene TRBV30 combines with J gene TRBJ2-7; D possibly corresponds to TRBD2 (5 bases). V lost 0 bases to trimming and J lost 0 bases, with 12 bases between them. Germline V gene lookup returns CDR1 GTSNPN and CDR2 SVGIG (reference sequence). This CDR3 has 15 amino acids. The variable domain in full, with the rest retrieved from reference TRBV30 and TRBJ2-7, is SQTIHQWPATLVQPVGSPLSLECTVEGTSNPNLYWYRQAAGRGLQLLFYSVGIGQISSEVPQNLSASRPQDRQFILSSKKLLLSDSGFYLCAWSVAARSSYEQYFGPGTRLTVT.

The chain couples TRBV5-1 to TRBJ1-1; D unresolved. Germline V CDR1 and CDR2: SGHRS, YFSETQ. Trimming left V 4 bases short and J 1 base short, with 14 bases between. The CDR3 is made up of 15 amino acids. The CDR3 nucleotides read TGCGCCAGCAGCCGTGGGTCACAGACGAACACTGAAGCTTTCTTT. Translation gives CASSRGSQTNTEAFF.

This chain joins TRBV6-4 and TRBJ1-1; 8 bases line up with TRBD1. Unmatched junction bases numbered 14, after V lost 6 bases and J lost 5 bases. This CDR3 has 16 amino acids. Germline CDR1 and CDR2: MRHNA and SNTAGT. The CDR3 reads CASSAQPGGAGTEAFF. The CDR3 DNA sequence: TGTGCCAGCAGCGCGCAACCAGGGGGCGCGGGAACTGAAGCTTTCTTT.

The chain links TRBV6-5 to TRBJ1-1, with D uncertain. V lost 8 bases to trimming and J lost 3 bases, with 16 bases between them. CDR3 length: 14 residues. The V gene's germline CDR1 is MNHEY and CDR2 SVGAGI. The CDR3 reads CASVSAPGDTEAFF. CDR3 coding DNA: TGTGCCAGCGTCTCCGCCCCCGGGGACACTGAAGCTTTCTTT.

The genes are TRBV9 and TRBJ1-1, with a possible D match to TRBD1 (6 bases). V was pared by 4 bases and J by 4 bases, with 20 bases between. Germline CDR1 and CDR2: SGDLS and YYNGEE. The CDR3 sequence is 16 residues long. This CDR3 is CASSPDSTHLVTEAFF. CDR3 DNA: TGTGCCAGCAGCCCGGACAGCACCCATTTAGTCACTGAAGCTTTCTTT.

The genes are TRBV7-8 and TRBJ2-2; 9 nucleotides match TRBD1. The J segment lost 7 bases and the V segment lost 1 base, leaving 4 bases of the junction unmatched. Germline values: CDR1 SGHVS, CDR2 FQNEAQ. This CDR3 is built from 15 residues. The CDR3 loop reads CASSLDRGHGGELFF. Written as DNA, the CDR3 is TGTGCCAGCAGCTTAGACAGGGGGCACGGCGGGGAGCTGTTTTTT.

V and J are TRBV7-2 and TRBJ1-5, with D tentatively TRBD1 (6 bases). From germline, CDR1 is SGHTA and CDR2 FQGNSA. Deletions cut 5 bases from V and 2 bases from J, with 13 bases between. This CDR3 region has 15 residues. The CDR3 loop is CASSLGGQGNQPQHF. In DNA, the CDR3 is TGTGCCAGCAGCCTGGGGGGGCAGGGCAATCAGCCCCAGCATTTT.

This chain joins TRBV5-1 and TRBJ2-7; TRBD2 aligns across 8 bases. CDR1 and CDR2 from the germline V gene are SGHRS and YFSETQ. CDR3 length: 14 amino acids. Losses at the gene ends were 3 bases for V and 3 bases for J; bases not matched to a gene: 5. The CDR3 sequence is CASSSLAGGYEQYF. For the CDR3, the DNA is TGCGCCAGCAGCTCCCTCGCGGGGGGCTACGAGCAGTACTTC.

In its sample, this clone was seen a few times. The rearrangement uses TRBV15 and TRBJ2-7, with D maybe TRBD1 (6 bases). Germline V lookup: CDR1 LNHNV, CDR2 YYDKDF (reference sequence). V dropped 0 bases and J dropped 0 bases, with 9 bases sitting between them. The CDR3 is 15 residues long. CDR3 in DNA: TGTGCCACCAGCAGAGAACAGGGCAGCTCCTACGAGCAGTACTTC. Amino acids: CATSREQGSSYEQYF. The entire variable domain, with the rest obtained from reference TRBV15 and TRBJ2-7, is as follows: DAMVIQNPRYQVTQFGKPVTLSCSQTLNHNVMYWYQQKSSQAPKLLFHYYDKDFNNEADTPDNFQSRRPNTSFCFLDIRSPGLGDTAMYLCATSREQGSSYEQYFGPGTRLTVT.

This clone has a single count. The CDR3 bases are TGTGCCTGGAGTGTGGGCGGACTGCAAACCTACGAGCAGTACTTC. Translating it yields CAWSVGGLQTYEQYF. The rearrangement uses TRBV30 and TRBJ2-7, with a weak D call TRBD2 (5 bases). The CDR3 is 15 residues long. Trimming cost V 0 bases and J 2 bases, with 14 bases left between them. Germline assignment: CDR1 GTSNPN and CDR2 SVGIG (reference sequence).

This chain connects TRBV28 to TRBJ1-2; the match to TRBD1 covers 8 bases. The CDR3 consists of 15 residues. In germline, CDR1 is MDHEN, CDR2 SYDVKM. V lost 5 bases and J lost 6; bases outside the gene matches: 11. CDR3 bases: TGTGCCAGCAGTCTCCCGGACAGGGAAAGCAATGGCTACACCTTC. Its translation is CASSLPDRESNGYTF.

V usage is TRBV11-2 and J usage is TRBJ1-1; D is uncertain. The V gene's germline CDR1 is SGHAT and CDR2 FQNNGV. V was cut by 2 bases and J by 6 bases, with 16 bases left in between. CDR3 length equals 15 residues. CDR3 nucleotide sequence: TGTGCCAGCAGCTTACTCCGGGGAGGTTGGGCTGAAGCTTTCTTT. Protein product: CASSLLRGGWAEAFF.

This chain connects TRBV11-2 to TRBJ2-1; 8 bases fit TRBD1. This CDR3 spans 15 amino acids. CDR1 SGHAT and CDR2 FQNNGV come from the germline V gene. The ends lost 4 bases at V and 2 bases at J; junction bases unmatched: 4. The CDR3 DNA sequence: TGTGCCAGCAGCTCGTCAGGGGGCACCTACAATGAGCAGTTCTTC. Amino acid sequence: CASSSSGGTYNEQFF.

With respect to this clone: Other DNA sequences in the same sample also yield this CDR3. The chain recombines TRBV7-9 with TRBJ1-2, with unresolved D. CDR3 length: 13 amino acids. With 1 base removed from V and 3 bases from J, the gap between germline ends came to 6 bases. The germline V gene encodes CDR1 SEHNR and CDR2 FQNEAQ (reference sequence). In DNA, the CDR3 is TGTGCCAGCAGCTTAGAGCGTGACTATGGCTACACCTTC. Its protein is CASSLERDYGYTF.

This CDR3 is CASSVDRGLRLGYTF. The DNA of the CDR3 is TGTGCCAGCAGCGTAGATAGGGGTTTACGTTTGGGCTACACCTTC. The chain joins TRBV9 to TRBJ1-2, with D possibly TRBD1 on 5 matching bases. V lost 0 bases, J lost 8 bases, and 17 bases lay in between. The CDR3 is 15 residues long. CDR1 is SGDLS and CDR2 is YYNGEE in the germline V gene.

This chain connects TRBV11-2 to TRBJ1-5, with D tentatively TRBD1 (5 bases). V shed 3 bases and J shed 6 bases, with 12 bases lying between them. This CDR3 spans 14 amino acids. The V gene's germline CDR1 is SGHAT and CDR2 FQNNGV. The CDR3 nucleotides are TGTGCCAGCAGCTTCAGCGCAGGGTCTCAGCCCCAGCATTTT. It codes for CASSFSAGSQPQHF.

The chain couples TRBV7-9 to TRBJ2-5, with a possible D match to TRBD2 (6 bases). The CDR3 spans 15 residues. V was shortened by 1 base and J by 5 bases, with 14 bases between the two germline ends. In germline, CDR1 is SEHNR, CDR2 FQNEAQ (reference sequence). This CDR3 reads CASSLETRLVETQYF. The CDR3 DNA follows: TGTGCCAGCAGCTTAGAGACTAGATTAGTGGAGACCCAGTACTTC.

J is TRBJ2-3 and V is TRBV19, with 12 bases that match TRBD2. The J segment lost 3 bases and the V segment lost 6 bases, leaving 4 bases of the junction unmatched. Germline values: CDR1 LNHDA, CDR2 SQIVND (reference sequence). The CDR3 contains 15 residues. The CDR3 bases are TGTGCCAGTAGGCTGACTAGCGGGAGAACAGATACGCAGTATTTT. Its translation: CASRLTSGRTDTQYF.

V gene TRBV6-1 combines with J gene TRBJ1-2; 12 bases line up with TRBD1. The junction had 7 bases not matched to a gene; V was cut back by 0 bases and J by 8 bases. The CDR3 length is 16 residues. Germline V gene data show CDR1 as MNHNS and CDR2 as SASEGT. CDR3: CASSEALGQGARGYTF. In DNA form, the CDR3 reads TGTGCCAGCAGTGAAGCGCTGGGACAGGGGGCGCGGGGCTACACCTTC.

The chain uses TRBV19 and TRBJ1-4; 8 bases are a match to TRBD1. Germline CDR1 and CDR2: LNHDA and SQIVND (reference sequence). The CDR3 contains 14 residues. The V gene end was trimmed by 0 bases and the J gene end by 8 bases; junction bases not matched to a gene: 2. CDR3 sequence (DNA): TGTGCCAGTAGTATAGAAGGACAGGGCGAAAAACTGTTTTTT. Residues: CASSIEGQGEKLFF.

The chain joins TRBV5-4 to TRBJ2-1; the match to TRBD2 covers 7 bases. After removal of 4 bases from V and 5 bases from J, the junction contained 9 bases not matched to a gene. Per the germline V gene, CDR1 is SGHNT and CDR2 is YYREEE (reference sequence). The CDR3 runs 15 residues. The CDR3 protein is CASSPVGRGDNEQFF. For the CDR3, the DNA is TGTGCCAGCAGCCCCGTGGGGAGGGGCGACAATGAGCAGTTCTTC.

The chain is built from TRBV6-1 and TRBJ1-6, with a weak D call TRBD1 (5 bases). V was cut by 4 bases and J by 7 bases, with 20 bases left in between. CDR3 length equals 17 residues. CDR1 is MNHNS, CDR2 SASEGT, per germline. The CDR3 DNA is TGTGCCAGCAGTGTCGCCCTTAGGGACTGGGTGAATTCACCCCTCCACTTT. The encoded protein is CASSVALRDWVNSPLHF.